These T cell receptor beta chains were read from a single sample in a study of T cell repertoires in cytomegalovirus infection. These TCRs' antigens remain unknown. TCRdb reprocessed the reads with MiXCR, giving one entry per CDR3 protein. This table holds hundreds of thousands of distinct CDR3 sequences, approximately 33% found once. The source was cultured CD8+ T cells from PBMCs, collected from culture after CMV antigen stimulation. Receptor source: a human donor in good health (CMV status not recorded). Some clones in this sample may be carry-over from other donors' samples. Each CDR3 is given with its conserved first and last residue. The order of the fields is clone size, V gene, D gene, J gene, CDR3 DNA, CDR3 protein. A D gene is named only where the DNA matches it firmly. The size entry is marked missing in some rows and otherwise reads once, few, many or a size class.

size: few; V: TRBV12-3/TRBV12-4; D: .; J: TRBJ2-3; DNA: TGTGCCAGCACCTGGGGGGGGGGCGGCACAGATACGCAGTATTTT; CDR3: CASTWGGGGTDTQYF
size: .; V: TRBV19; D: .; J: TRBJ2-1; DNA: TGTGTCAGTAGTATAGGGCTTTTTTACAATGAGCAGTTCTTC; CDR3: CVSSIGLFYNEQFF
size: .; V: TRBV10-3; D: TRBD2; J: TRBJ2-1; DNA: TGTGCCATCAGTGAGGGGGCGGGGGGCCTTAGCTCCTACAATGAGCAGTTCTTC; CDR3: CAISEGAGGLSSYNEQFF
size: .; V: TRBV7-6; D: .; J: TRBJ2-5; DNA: TGTGCCAGCAGACCTACAGGGTTGGAGACCCAGTACTTC; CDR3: CASRPTGLETQYF
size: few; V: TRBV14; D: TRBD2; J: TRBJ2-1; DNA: TGTGCCAGCAGCCAAGTCGGGGGGGCCTACAATGAGCAGTTCTTC; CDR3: CASSQVGGAYNEQFF
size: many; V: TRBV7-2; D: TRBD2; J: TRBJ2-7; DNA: TGTGCCAGCAGCTGGACTAGTCAATCCTACGAGCAGTACTTC; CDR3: CASSWTSQSYEQYF
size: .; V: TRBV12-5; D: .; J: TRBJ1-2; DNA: TGTGCTAGTGGTCCAACAAGGATACCGGGGGGCTACACCTTC; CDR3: CASGPTRIPGGYTF
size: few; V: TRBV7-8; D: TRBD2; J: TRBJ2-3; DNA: TGTGCCAGCAGCTTCGGGGGGGGGCGGGGCACGCAGTATTTT; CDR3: CASSFGGGRGTQYF
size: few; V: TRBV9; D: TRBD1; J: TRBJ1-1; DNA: TGTGCCAGCAGCGTGACAGGGATCGACACTGAAGCTTTCTTT; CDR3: CASSVTGIDTEAFF
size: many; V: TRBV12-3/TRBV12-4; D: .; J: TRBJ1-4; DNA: TGTGCCAGCAGTCCGCCACCCCCTACCTGGACAATTGAAGCAAAACTGTTTTTT; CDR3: CASSPPPPTWTIEAKLFF
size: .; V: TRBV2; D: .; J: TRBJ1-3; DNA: TGTGCCAGCAGTGAGTTAACAGGGTCGTCTGGAAACACCATATATTTT; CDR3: CASSELTGSSGNTIYF
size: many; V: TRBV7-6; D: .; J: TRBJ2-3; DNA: TGTGCCAGCAGCCCGGGACTTGGCACAGATACGCAGTATTTT; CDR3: CASSPGLGTDTQYF
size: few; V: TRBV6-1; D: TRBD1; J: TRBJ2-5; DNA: TGTGCCAGCAGGCCGTCGACAGGGGTTGAGACCCAGTACTTC; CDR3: CASRPSTGVETQYF
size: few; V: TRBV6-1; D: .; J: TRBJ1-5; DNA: TGTGCCAGCAGTGAAGTCCAGGGTGGGCAGCCCCAGCATTTT; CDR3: CASSEVQGGQPQHF
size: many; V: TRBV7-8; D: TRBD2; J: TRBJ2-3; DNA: TGTGCCAGCAGCAAGGGGACTAGTCGGTCCGATACGCAGTATTTT; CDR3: CASSKGTSRSDTQYF
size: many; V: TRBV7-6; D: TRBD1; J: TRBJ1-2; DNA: TGTGCCAGCAGCCCCTCCGGGACAGGCTTCTATGGCTACACCTTC; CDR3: CASSPSGTGFYGYTF
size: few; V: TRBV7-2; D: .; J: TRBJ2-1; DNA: TGTGCCAGCAGCCAGGACTTGGACTACAATGAGCAGTTCTTC; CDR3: CASSQDLDYNEQFF
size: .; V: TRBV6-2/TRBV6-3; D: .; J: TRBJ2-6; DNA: TGTGCCACCAGACTTCCTTACTCTGGGGCCAACGTCCTGACTTTC; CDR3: CATRLPYSGANVLTF
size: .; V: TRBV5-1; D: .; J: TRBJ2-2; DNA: TGCGCCAGCAGCCCATCGACCGGGTTTCACTCCGGGGAGCTGTTTTTT; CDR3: CASSPSTGFHSGELFF
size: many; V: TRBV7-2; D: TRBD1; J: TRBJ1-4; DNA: TGTGCCAGCAGCCAAGGGACAGCAGTGGTGGGTGAAAAACTGTTTTTT; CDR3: CASSQGTAVVGEKLFF
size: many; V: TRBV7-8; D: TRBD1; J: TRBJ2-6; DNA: TGTGCCAGCAGCTTCGGACAGGGAGCGTCGTCACTGACTTTC; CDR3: CASSFGQGASSLTF
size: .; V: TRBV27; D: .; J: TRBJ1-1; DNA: TGTGCCAGCACAAGGGACGGGAACACTGAAGCTTTCTTT; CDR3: CASTRDGNTEAFF
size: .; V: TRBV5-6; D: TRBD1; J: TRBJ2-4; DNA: TGTGCCAGCAGCTCCCGGACAGGAAAAAACATTCAGTACTTC; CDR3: CASSSRTGKNIQYF
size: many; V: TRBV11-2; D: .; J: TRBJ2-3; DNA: TGTGCCAGCAGCTTCATGCGGGGACTCACAGATACGCAGTATTTT; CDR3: CASSFMRGLTDTQYF
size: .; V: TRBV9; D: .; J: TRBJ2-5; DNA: TGTGCCAGCAGCGTTCGGGCTGGCAGGATGAACCAAGAGACCCAGTACTTC; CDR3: CASSVRAGRMNQETQYF
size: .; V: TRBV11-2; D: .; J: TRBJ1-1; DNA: TGTGCCAGCTTTGGGGGAGGGAACACTGAAGCTTTCTTT; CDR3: CASFGGGNTEAFF
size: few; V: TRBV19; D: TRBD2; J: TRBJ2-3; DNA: TGTGCCAGTAGTCCCCGACTAGCGGATATCACAGATACGCAGTATTTT; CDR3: CASSPRLADITDTQYF
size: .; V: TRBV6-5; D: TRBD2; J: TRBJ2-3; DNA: TGTGCCAGCAGTTACCCTAGCGGGGGGGGGCTAAACACAGATACGCAGTATTTT; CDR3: CASSYPSGGGLNTDTQYF
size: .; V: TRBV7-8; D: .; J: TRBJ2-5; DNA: TGTGCCAGCAGCTTAGAATTTTGGGGACTCGAGGGGGAGACCCAGTACTTC; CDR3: CASSLEFWGLEGETQYF
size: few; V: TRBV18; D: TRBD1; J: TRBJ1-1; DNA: TGTGCCAGCTCACCACCGACAGGGCGGGGCACTGAAGCTTTCTTT; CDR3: CASSPPTGRGTEAFF